This T cell receptor (beta chain) originates from a study of shared T cell receptors in the human thymus. Germline V CDR1 and CDR2: LGHNA, YSLEER. This CDR3 is built from 14 residues. V lost 4 bases, J lost 2 bases, and 11 bases lay in between. Produced via immunoSEQ multiplex PCR; TCRdb's table is partial and in-frame only. This sample has more than 550,000 clones, with 75% to 90% found just once. These same data were also listed under a study on human thymus T cells. That report notes: Each of the donors was a healthy Finnish infant who was undergoing open corrective cardiac surgery for congenital heart defects. From resections taken during corrective heart surgery, the thymus tissue was obtained. Related research described thymic repertoires that were highly overlapping among unrelated individuals.

Sequencing was carried out using thymocytes. The rearrangement uses TRBV4-3 and TRBJ1-2, with no clear D. The TCR sequence derives from a girl under three years old with a congenital heart defect. CDR3 in amino acids: CASSPPAGNYGYTF. CDR3 in DNA: TGCGCCAGCAGCCCCCCCGCGGGAAACTATGGCTACACCTTC.